A single sample gave rise to the 18 T cell receptor beta chains below, sequenced in a study of shared clonotypes between healthy human individuals (dated by TCRdb to 2020 to 2022). Libraries were made using the immunoSEQ multiplex PCR assay. TCRdb carries this immuneACCESS record with in-frame sequences only. Its versions omit some clonotypes, under half of them owing to an unresolved V gene in the studies checked, with the rest unexplained. Recorded for this sample are some 2,500,000 clones; under 95% of them occurred a single time. The ten largest clones take up around 0.4% of the sample. What was sequenced was naive CD4+ T cells from PBMCs. The meaning of the sample's cell subset or site label: CD45RA+ positively selected. The receptors here all came from a man between 18 and 29 years old in good health. Some clones in this sample may be carry-over from other donors' samples.

This clone has only one observation. The chain couples TRBV28 to TRBJ2-1; possibly TRBD2 for D (6 bases). Trimming shortened V by 6 bases and J by 9 bases, and 18 bases separated the two germline ends. Per germline, CDR1 MDHEN and CDR2 SYDVKM. CDR3 size: 14 residues. Here the CDR3 reads CASSTQGGPLEQFF. The DNA of the CDR3 is TGTGCCAGCAGCACCCAAGGAGGGCCGCTTGAGCAGTTCTTC. The full variable domain, rest sourced from reference TRBV28 and TRBJ2-1, is DVKVTQSSRYLVKRTGEKVFLECVQDMDHENMFWYRQDPGLGLRLIYFSYDVKMKEKGDIPEGYSVSREKKERFSLILESASTNQTSMYLCASSTQGGPLEQFFGPGTRLTVL.

On this clone itself: This specimen includes other DNA sequences encoding the same CDR3. The chain carries TRBV5-1 and TRBJ2-3, with no clear D. V was shortened by 0 bases and J by 2 bases, with 7 bases between the two germline ends. The CDR3 totals 14 residues. The V gene's germline CDR1 is SGHRS and CDR2 YFSETQ. CDR3 coding DNA: TGCGCCAGCAGCTTGGGTGCAGCCACAGATACGCAGTATTTT. Amino acids: CASSLGAATDTQYF. Complete variable domain (other parts from reference TRBV5-1 and TRBJ2-3): KAGVTQTPRYLIKTRGQQVTLSCSPISGHRSVSWYQQTPGQGLQFLFEYFSETQRNKGNFPGRFSGRQFSNSRSEMNVSTLELGDSALYLCASSLGAATDTQYFGPGTRLTVL.

This chain uses TRBV7-2 with TRBJ2-7; D might be TRBD1 (5 bases). V was clipped by 5 bases and J by 5 bases, with 13 bases between them. Germline values: CDR1 SGHTA, CDR2 FQGNSA. The CDR3 runs 13 residues. The CDR3 here is CASSTGHPNEQYF. CDR3 sequence (DNA): TGTGCCAGCAGCACAGGACACCCAAACGAGCAGTACTTC.

The rearrangement links TRBV28 to TRBJ1-2; tentative D call: TRBD1 (6 bases). From germline, CDR1 is MDHEN and CDR2 SYDVKM. CDR3 length: 12 residues. Trimming pared 7 bases from V and 5 bases from J, leaving 11 bases between. This chain's CDR3 is CASNTGSYGYTF. DNA for the CDR3: TGTGCCAGCAATACAGGGTCGTATGGCTACACCTTC.

The chain recombines TRBV13 with TRBJ2-2, with 8 bases that match TRBD1. Germline CDR1 reads PRHDT; CDR2 reads FYEKMQ (reference sequence). J lost 6 bases, V lost 3 bases, and 12 bases had no gene match. The CDR3 is 17 amino acids. CDR3 sequence reads: CASSFRDRGKGPGELFF. The CDR3 DNA reads as TGTGCCAGCAGCTTCCGAGACAGGGGAAAGGGCCCCGGGGAGCTGTTTTTT.

This clone was seen just once. The chain has TRBV5-1 and TRBJ1-2; TRBD1 aligns across 9 bases. V dropped 4 bases and J dropped 6; count of bases not matched to a gene: 10. There are 15 residues in the CDR3. The germline gives CDR1 SGHRS, CDR2 YFSETQ. This CDR3 is CASSLGQGYPDGYTF. CDR3 coding DNA: TGCGCCAGCAGCCTGGGACAGGGCTATCCGGATGGCTACACCTTC.

The V call is TRBV18, the J call TRBJ2-2, with D unclear. Trimming removed 2 bases from V and 3 bases from J, with 7 bases in between. In germline, CDR1 is KGHSH, CDR2 LQKENI. The CDR3 loop spans 14 amino acids. The CDR3 sequence is CASSPIPDTGELFF. CDR3 bases: TGTGCCAGCTCACCAATCCCCGACACCGGGGAGCTGTTTTTT. Filled out from reference TRBV18 and TRBJ2-2, the complete variable domain reads NAGVMQNPRHLVRRRGQEARLRCSPMKGHSHVYWYRQLPEEGLKFMVYLQKENIIDESGMPKERFSAEFPKEGPSILRIQQVVRGDSAAYFCASSPIPDTGELFFGEGSRLTVL.

The rearrangement uses TRBV21-1 and TRBJ2-7. TRBV21-1 is a listed pseudogene. This CDR3 comprises 14 residues. The CDR3: CASSNLAGANEQYF. The CDR3, as DNA: TGTGCCAGCAGCAACTTGGCCGGGGCAAACGAGCAGTACTTC.

This sequence joins TRBV5-4 and TRBJ2-7; D possibly matches TRBD1 or TRBD2 (5 bases each). The CDR3 is 13 residues long. V lost 4 bases to trimming and J lost 2 bases, with 10 bases between them. Germline V CDR1 and CDR2: SGHNT, YYREEE (reference sequence). The CDR3 region has the DNA TGTGCCAGCAGCAGGGACCCAACCTACGAGCAGTACTTC. Amino acids: CASSRDPTYEQYF.

This clone was observed a few times. The genes are TRBV6-6 and TRBJ1-5; no clear D. In germline, CDR1 is MNHNY, CDR2 SVGAGI (reference sequence). The CDR3 is made up of 14 amino acids. V lost 7 bases, J lost 4 bases, and 14 bases lay in between. The CDR3 nucleotides are TGTGCCAGCATGGCCAGCGGGAATAATCAGCCCCAGCATTTT. Protein: CASMASGNNQPQHF.

The chain recombines TRBV2 with TRBJ1-1, with D uncertain. The CDR3 totals 13 residues. Germline CDR1 and CDR2: SNHLY and FYNNEI. Trimming shortened V by 3 bases and J by 11 bases, and 16 bases separated the two germline ends. CDR3 loop: CASSDRGATGAFF. The CDR3 DNA follows: TGTGCCAGCAGTGATCGGGGAGCGACCGGGGCTTTCTTT.

This clone is a singleton in its sample. J is TRBJ1-1 and V is TRBV19; TRBD1 matches 7 bases. This CDR3 contains 17 residues. CDR1 is LNHDA and CDR2 is SQIVND in the germline V gene (reference sequence). The V segment lost 5 bases and the J segment 0 bases; nucleotides outside the gene matches: 12. CDR3 DNA: TGTGCCAGTAGTCCACGATGGGACAGCCCTATGAACACTGAAGCTTTCTTT. It translates to CASSPRWDSPMNTEAFF. Full variable domain (outside the CDR3, taken from reference TRBV19 and TRBJ1-1): DGGITQSPKYLFRKEGQNVTLSCEQNLNHDAMYWYRQDPGQGLRLIYYSQIVNDFQKGDIAEGYSVSREKKESFPLTVTSAQKNPTAFYLCASSPRWDSPMNTEAFFGQGTRLTVV.

This rearrangement joins TRBV13 to TRBJ2-1; 13 positions agree with TRBD2. Per germline, CDR1 PRHDT and CDR2 FYEKMQ (reference sequence). The CDR3 sequence is 15 residues long. After removal of 2 bases from V and 6 bases from J, the junction contained 1 base not matched to a gene. The CDR3 is CASSLRTSGGNEQFF. CDR3 DNA sequence: TGTGCCAGCAGCTTAAGGACTAGCGGGGGCAATGAGCAGTTCTTC.

This chain links TRBV5-4 with TRBJ1-2; 11 bases agree with TRBD1. CDR3 length: 16 amino acids. CDR1 and CDR2 (germline): SGHNT, YYREEE (reference sequence). V lost 3 bases and J lost 6; bases outside the gene matches: 10. The CDR3 here is CASSSPPRDRGDGYTF. CDR3 coding DNA: TGTGCCAGCAGCTCGCCTCCTCGGGACAGGGGGGATGGCTACACCTTC.

The genes are TRBV27 and TRBJ1-5, with D maybe TRBD1 (6 bases). V lost 8 bases, J lost 2 bases, and 19 bases lay in between. Germline CDR1 is MNHEY and CDR2 is SMNVEV (reference sequence). CDR3 length: 16 residues. CDR3 loop: CASGSQGRLGNQPQHF. In nucleotides, the CDR3 is TGTGCCAGCGGTTCACAGGGAAGGTTGGGCAATCAGCCCCAGCATTTT.

The rearrangement uses TRBV6-5 and TRBJ2-7; TRBD1 matches 8 bases. Germline values: CDR1 MNHEY, CDR2 SVGAGI. The CDR3 length is 13 residues. V lost 7 bases, J lost 6 bases, and 8 bases stayed unmatched. DNA for the CDR3: TGTGCCAGCAACTCTTGGACAGGGCCCGAGCAGTACTTC. Amino acids: CASNSWTGPEQYF.

The rearrangement joins TRBV27 to TRBJ1-5; TRBD1 might be the D (5 bases). CDR3 length equals 15 residues. Germline V lookup: CDR1 MNHEY, CDR2 SMNVEV (reference sequence). V was trimmed by 6 bases and J by 6 bases, leaving 18 bases between them. The CDR3 here is CASSALRGAGQPQHF. The CDR3 DNA reads as TGTGCCAGCAGCGCCCTCCGGGGCGCCGGTCAGCCCCAGCATTTT.

The V call is TRBV29-1, the J call TRBJ2-3, with D possibly being TRBD1 (5 bases). Trimming removed 6 bases at V and 8 bases at J, with 15 bases between. The CDR3 covers 12 residues. Looked up from germline, CDR1 is SQVTM and CDR2 is ANQGSEA. CDR3 in DNA: TGCAGCGTCACCCAGACGCAGGGTACGCAGTATTTT. Residues: CSVTQTQGTQYF.